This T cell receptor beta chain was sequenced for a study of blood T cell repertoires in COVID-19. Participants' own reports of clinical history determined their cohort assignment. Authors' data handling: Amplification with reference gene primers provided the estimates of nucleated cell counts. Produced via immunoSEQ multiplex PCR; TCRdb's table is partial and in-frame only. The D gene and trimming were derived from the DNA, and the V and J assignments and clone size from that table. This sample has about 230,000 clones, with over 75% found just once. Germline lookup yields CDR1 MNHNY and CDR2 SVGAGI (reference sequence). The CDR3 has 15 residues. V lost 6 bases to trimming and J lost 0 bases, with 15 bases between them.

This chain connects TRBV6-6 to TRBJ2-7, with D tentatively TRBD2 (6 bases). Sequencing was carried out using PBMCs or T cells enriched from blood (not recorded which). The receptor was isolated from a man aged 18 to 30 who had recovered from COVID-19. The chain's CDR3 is CASRDPGLFSYEQYF. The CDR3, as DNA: TGTGCCAGCAGGGACCCGGGACTGTTCTCCTACGAGCAGTACTTC.